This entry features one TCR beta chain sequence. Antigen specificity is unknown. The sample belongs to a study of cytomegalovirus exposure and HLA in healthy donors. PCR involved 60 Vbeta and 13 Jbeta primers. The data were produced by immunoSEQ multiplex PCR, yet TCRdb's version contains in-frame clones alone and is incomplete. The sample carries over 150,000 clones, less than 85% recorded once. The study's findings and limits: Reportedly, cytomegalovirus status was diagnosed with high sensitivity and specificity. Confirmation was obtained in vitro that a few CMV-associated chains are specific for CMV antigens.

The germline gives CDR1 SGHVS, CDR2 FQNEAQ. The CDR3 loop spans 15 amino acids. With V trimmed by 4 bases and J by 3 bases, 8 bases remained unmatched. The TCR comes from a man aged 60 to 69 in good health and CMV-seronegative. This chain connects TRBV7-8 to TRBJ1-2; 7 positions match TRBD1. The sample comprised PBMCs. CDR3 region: CASSSPSRGDYGYTF. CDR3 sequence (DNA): TGTGCCAGCAGCTCCCCCTCCAGGGGGGACTATGGCTACACCTTC.